This T cell receptor (beta chain) was found in a study of blood T cell repertoires in COVID-19. Study details: Some COVID-19 samples were acute and others convalescent; all came from the United States, Italy and Spain.

Germline V lookup: CDR1 LNHNV, CDR2 YYDKDF (reference sequence). V gave up 2 bases and J gave up 5 bases, with 21 bases separating them. The CDR3 contains 17 residues. As originally analysed: Reference gene primers were amplified, and this amplification served to estimate nucleated cell counts. TCRdb's copy holds only in-frame clones and misses some; the assay was immunoSEQ multiplex PCR. V and J calls and clone size are copied from that table; D and trimming were computed from the DNA. The data contain roughly 200,000 clones, around 92% of them singletons. The age range of participants was 18 to 89 years, with residence in fewer than 25 US areas. Cohort placement rested on clinical history that participants reported themselves.

The source material was PBMCs or T cells enriched from blood (not recorded which). V and J are TRBV15 and TRBJ1-2; TRBD1 is a possible D gene (6 bases). This sequence originates from a woman younger than 45 with acute COVID-19. CDR3 in amino acids: CATSRLPPDSNRYGYTF. CDR3 in DNA: TGTGCCACCAGCAGACTACCTCCGGACAGCAACCGATATGGCTACACCTTC.